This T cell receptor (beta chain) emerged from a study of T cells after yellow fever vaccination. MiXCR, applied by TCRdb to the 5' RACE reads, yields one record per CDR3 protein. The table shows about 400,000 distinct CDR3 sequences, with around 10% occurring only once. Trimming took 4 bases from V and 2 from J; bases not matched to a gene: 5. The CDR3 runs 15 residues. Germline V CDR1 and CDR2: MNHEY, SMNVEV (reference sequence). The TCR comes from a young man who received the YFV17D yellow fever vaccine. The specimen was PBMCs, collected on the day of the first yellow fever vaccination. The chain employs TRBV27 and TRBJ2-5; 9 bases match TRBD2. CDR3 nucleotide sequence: TGTGCCAGCAGTTCCGGACTAGCGAGACAAGAGACCCAGTACTTC. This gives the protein CASSSGLARQETQYF.